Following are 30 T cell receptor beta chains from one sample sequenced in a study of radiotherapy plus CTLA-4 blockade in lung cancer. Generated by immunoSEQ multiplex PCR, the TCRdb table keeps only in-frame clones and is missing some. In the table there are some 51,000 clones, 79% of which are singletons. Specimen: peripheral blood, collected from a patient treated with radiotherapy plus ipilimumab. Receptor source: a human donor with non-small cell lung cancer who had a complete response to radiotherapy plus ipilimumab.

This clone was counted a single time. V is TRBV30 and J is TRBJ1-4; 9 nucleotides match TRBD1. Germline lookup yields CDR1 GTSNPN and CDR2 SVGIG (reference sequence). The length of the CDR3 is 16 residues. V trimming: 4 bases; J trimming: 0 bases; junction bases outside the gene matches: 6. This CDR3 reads CAWTGDRAATNEKLFF. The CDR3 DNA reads TGTGCCTGGACCGGGGACAGGGCTGCAACTAATGAAAAACTGTTTTTT.

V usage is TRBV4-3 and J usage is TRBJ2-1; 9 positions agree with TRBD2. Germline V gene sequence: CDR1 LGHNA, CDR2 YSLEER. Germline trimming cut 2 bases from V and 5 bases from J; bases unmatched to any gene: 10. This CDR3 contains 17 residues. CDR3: CASSQYLSGGPNNEQFF. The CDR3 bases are TGCGCCAGCAGCCAATATTTAAGCGGGGGGCCAAACAATGAGCAGTTCTTC.

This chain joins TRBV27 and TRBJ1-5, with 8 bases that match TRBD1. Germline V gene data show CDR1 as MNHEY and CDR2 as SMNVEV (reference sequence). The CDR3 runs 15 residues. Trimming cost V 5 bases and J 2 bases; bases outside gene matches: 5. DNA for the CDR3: TGTGCCAGCAGTCCGACAGGGGTTGGCAATCAGCCCCAGCATTTT. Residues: CASSPTGVGNQPQHF.

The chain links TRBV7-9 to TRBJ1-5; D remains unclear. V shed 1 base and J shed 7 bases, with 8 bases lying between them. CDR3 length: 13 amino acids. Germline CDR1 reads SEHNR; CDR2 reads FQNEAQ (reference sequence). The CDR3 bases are TGTGCCAGCAGCTTAGAGCCCCGGCAGCCCCAGCATTTT. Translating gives CASSLEPRQPQHF.

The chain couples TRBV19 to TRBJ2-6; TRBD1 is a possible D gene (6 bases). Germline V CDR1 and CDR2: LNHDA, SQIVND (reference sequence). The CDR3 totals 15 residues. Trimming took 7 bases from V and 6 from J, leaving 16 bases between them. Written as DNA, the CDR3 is TGTGCCAGTACCCGTACAGGGCAAGTGGCCAACGTCCTGACTTTC. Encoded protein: CASTRTGQVANVLTF.

The CDR3 loop is CATWGGLGDGYTF. In DNA, the CDR3 is TGTGCCACCTGGGGTGGTCTCGGGGATGGCTACACCTTC. The V and J genes are TRBV28 and TRBJ1-2; D ambiguous. V lost 10 bases to trimming and J lost 6 bases, with 18 bases between them. CDR1 and CDR2 from the germline V gene are MDHEN and SYDVKM. The CDR3 covers 13 residues.

CDR3 sequence: CAQVGETTYISGNTIYF. CDR3 bases: TGTGCCCAGGTGGGCGAGACTACCTACATCTCTGGAAACACCATATATTTT. The chain combines TRBV5-3 with TRBJ1-3, with no clear D. TRBV5-3 is labeled an ORF, and its function is uncertain. V was cut by 10 bases and J by 0 bases, with 23 bases left in between. The CDR3 consists of 17 residues.

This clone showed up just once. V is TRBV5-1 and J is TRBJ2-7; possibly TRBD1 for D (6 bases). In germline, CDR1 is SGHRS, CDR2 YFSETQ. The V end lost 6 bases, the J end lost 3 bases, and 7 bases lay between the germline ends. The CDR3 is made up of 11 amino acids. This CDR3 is CASKGGYEQYF. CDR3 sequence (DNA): TGCGCCAGCAAAGGGGGCTACGAGCAGTACTTC.

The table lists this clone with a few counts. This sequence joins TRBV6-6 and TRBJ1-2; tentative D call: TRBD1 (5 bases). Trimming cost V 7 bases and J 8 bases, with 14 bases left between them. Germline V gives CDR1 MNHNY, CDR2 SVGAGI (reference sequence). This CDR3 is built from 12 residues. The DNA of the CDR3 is TGTGCCAGCACGAAGAGGAGGGGCGGCTACACCTTC. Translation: CASTKRRGGYTF.

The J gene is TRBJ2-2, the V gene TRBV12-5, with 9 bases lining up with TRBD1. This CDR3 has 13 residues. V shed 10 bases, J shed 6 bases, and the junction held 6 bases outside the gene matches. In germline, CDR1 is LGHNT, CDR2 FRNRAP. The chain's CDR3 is CATGQGTAGELFF. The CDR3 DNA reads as TGTGCTACCGGACAGGGGACGGCCGGGGAGCTGTTTTTT.

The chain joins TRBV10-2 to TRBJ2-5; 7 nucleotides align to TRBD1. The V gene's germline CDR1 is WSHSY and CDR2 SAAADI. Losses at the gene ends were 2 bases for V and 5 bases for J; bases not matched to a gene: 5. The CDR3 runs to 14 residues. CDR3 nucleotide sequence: TGCGCCAGCAGTGAGCAGGGGGTAGGGGAGACCCAGTACTTC. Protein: CASSEQGVGETQYF.

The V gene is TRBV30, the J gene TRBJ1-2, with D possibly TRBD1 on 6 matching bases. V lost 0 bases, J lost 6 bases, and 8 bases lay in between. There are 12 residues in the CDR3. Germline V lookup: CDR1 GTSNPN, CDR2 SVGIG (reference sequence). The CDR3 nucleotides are TGTGCCTGGAGTGTGGACAGTAATGGCTACACCTTC. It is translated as CAWSVDSNGYTF.

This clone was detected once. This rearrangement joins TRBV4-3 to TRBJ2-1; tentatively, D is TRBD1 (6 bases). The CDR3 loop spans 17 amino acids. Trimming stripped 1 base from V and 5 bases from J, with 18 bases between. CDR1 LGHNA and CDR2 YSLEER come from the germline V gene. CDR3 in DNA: TGCGCCAGCAGCCAAGCATTGGTCAGGGGACCTAACAATGAGCAGTTCTTC. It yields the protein CASSQALVRGPNNEQFF.

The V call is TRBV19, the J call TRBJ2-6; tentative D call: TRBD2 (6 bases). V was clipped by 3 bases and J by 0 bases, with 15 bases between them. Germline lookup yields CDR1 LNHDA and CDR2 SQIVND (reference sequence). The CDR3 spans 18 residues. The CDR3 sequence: CASSIGGPSFSGANVLTF. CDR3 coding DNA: TGTGCCAGTAGTATCGGGGGACCAAGCTTCTCTGGGGCCAACGTCCTGACTTTC.

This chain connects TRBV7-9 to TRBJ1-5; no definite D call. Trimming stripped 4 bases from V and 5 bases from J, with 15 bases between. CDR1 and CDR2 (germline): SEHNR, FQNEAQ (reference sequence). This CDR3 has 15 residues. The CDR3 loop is CASSWTWERDQPQHF. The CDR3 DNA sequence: TGTGCCAGCAGCTGGACTTGGGAGAGGGATCAGCCCCAGCATTTT.

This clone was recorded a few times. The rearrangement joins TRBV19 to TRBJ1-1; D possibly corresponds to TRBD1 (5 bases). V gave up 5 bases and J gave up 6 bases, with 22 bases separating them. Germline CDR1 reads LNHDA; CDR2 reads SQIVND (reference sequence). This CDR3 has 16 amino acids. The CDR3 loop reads CASSVLRAGVGAEAFF. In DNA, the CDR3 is TGTGCCAGTAGTGTCCTTCGGGCGGGGGTTGGGGCTGAAGCTTTCTTT. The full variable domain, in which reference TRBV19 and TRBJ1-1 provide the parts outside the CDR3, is DGGITQSPKYLFRKEGQNVTLSCEQNLNHDAMYWYRQDPGQGLRLIYYSQIVNDFQKGDIAEGYSVSREKKESFPLTVTSAQKNPTAFYLCASSVLRAGVGAEAFFGQGTRLTVV.

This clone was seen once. The CDR3, as DNA: TGTGCCAGCAGCAACAATAGGGGGCAGGGAGAGACCCAGTACTTC. It translates to CASSNNRGQGETQYF. This sequence joins TRBV9 and TRBJ2-5; the match to TRBD1 covers 7 bases. V lost 4 bases and J lost 4; bases outside the gene matches: 10. CDR3 length equals 15 residues. Looked up from germline, CDR1 is SGDLS and CDR2 is YYNGEE.

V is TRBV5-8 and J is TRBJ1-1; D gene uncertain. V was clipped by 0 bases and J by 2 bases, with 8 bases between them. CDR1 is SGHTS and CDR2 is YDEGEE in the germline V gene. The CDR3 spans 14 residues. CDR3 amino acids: CASSLASYNTEAFF. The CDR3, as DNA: TGTGCCAGCAGCTTGGCCAGTTACAACACTGAAGCTTTCTTT.

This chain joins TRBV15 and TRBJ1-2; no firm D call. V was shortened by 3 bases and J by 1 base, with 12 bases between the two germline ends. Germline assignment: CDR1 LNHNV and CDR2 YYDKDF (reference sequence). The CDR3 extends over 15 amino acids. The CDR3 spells CATSSPDKFNYGYTF. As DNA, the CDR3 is TGTGCCACCAGCAGTCCTGACAAGTTTAACTATGGCTACACCTTC.

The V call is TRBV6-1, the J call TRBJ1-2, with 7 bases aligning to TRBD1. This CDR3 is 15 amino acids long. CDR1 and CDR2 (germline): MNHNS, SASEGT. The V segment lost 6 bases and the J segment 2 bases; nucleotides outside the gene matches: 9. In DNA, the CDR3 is TGTGCCAGCAGGGGACAGCTAGAAAAAAACTATGGCTACACCTTC. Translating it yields CASRGQLEKNYGYTF.

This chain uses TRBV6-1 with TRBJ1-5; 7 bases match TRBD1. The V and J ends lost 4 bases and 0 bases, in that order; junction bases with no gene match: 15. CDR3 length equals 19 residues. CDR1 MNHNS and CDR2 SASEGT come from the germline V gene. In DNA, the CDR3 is TGTGCCAGCAGTGCCCCCGACAGGGCGGCCCTCCTTAGCAATCAGCCCCAGCATTTT. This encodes CASSAPDRAALLSNQPQHF.

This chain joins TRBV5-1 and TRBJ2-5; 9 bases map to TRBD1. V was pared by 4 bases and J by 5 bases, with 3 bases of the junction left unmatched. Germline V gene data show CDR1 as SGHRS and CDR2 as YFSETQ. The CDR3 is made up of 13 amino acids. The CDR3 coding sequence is TGCGCCAGCAGCCAGACAGGGGGTGAGACCCAGTACTTC. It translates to CASSQTGGETQYF. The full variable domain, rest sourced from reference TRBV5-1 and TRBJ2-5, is KAGVTQTPRYLIKTRGQQVTLSCSPISGHRSVSWYQQTPGQGLQFLFEYFSETQRNKGNFPGRFSGRQFSNSRSEMNVSTLELGDSALYLCASSQTGGETQYFGPGTRLLVL.

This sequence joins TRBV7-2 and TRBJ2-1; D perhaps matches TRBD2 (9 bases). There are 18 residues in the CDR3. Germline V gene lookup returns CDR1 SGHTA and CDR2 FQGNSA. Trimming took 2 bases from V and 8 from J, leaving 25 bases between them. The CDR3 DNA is TGTGCCAGCAGCTTAACAGGGGGTGCGGGAGGGCCCATGTATGAGCAGTTCTTC. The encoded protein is CASSLTGGAGGPMYEQFF.

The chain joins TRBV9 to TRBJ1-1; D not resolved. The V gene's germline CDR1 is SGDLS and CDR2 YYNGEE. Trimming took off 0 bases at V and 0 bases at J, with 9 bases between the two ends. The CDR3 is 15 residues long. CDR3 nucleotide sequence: TGTGCCAGCAGCGTAGATGCAGGCCTGAACACTGAAGCTTTCTTT. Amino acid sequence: CASSVDAGLNTEAFF.

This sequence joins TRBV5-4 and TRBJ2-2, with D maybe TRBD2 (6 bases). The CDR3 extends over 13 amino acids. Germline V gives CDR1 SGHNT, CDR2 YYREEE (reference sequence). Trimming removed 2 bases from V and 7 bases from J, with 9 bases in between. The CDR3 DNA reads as TGTGCCAGCAGCTTCGGGGGATTCGGGGAGCTGTTTTTT. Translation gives CASSFGGFGELFF.

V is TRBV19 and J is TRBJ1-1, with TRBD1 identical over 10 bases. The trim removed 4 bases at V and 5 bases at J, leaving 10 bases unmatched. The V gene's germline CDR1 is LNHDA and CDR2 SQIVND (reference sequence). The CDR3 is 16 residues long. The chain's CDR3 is CASSRQGAGGGTEAFF. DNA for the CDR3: TGTGCCAGTAGTAGACAGGGGGCTGGGGGAGGAACTGAAGCTTTCTTT.

The CDR3 here is CAWRRSGNTIYF. Here the CDR3 DNA reads TGTGCCTGGAGGAGGTCTGGAAACACCATATATTTT. This sequence joins TRBV30 and TRBJ1-3; D not certain. The CDR3 contains 12 residues. Germline CDR1 is GTSNPN and CDR2 is SVGIG (reference sequence). V lost 3 bases and J lost 1, with 4 bases in between.

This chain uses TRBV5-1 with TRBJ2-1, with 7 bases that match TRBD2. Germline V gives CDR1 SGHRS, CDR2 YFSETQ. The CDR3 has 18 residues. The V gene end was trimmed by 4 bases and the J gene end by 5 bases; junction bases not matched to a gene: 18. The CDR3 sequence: CASSQIWEGRTFNNEQFF. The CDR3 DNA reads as TGCGCCAGCAGCCAGATTTGGGAGGGGAGAACCTTCAACAATGAGCAGTTCTTC.

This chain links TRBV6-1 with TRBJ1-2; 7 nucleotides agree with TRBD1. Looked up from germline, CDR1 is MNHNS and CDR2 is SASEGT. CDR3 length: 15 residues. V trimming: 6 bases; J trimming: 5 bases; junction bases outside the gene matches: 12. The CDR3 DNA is TGTGCCAGCAGGGGGGACAGACAAAGAATTTATGGCTACACCTTC. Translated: CASRGDRQRIYGYTF.

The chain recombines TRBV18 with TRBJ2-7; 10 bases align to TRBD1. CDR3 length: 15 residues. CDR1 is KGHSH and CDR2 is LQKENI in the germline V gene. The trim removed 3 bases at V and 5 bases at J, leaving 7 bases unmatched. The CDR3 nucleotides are TGTGCCAGCTCACCGATTAAGGGGACAGGGGACGAGCAGTACTTC. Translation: CASSPIKGTGDEQYF. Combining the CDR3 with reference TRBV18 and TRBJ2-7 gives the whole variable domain NAGVMQNPRHLVRRRGQEARLRCSPMKGHSHVYWYRQLPEEGLKFMVYLQKENIIDESGMPKERFSAEFPKEGPSILRIQQVVRGDSAAYFCASSPIKGTGDEQYFGPGTRLTVT.